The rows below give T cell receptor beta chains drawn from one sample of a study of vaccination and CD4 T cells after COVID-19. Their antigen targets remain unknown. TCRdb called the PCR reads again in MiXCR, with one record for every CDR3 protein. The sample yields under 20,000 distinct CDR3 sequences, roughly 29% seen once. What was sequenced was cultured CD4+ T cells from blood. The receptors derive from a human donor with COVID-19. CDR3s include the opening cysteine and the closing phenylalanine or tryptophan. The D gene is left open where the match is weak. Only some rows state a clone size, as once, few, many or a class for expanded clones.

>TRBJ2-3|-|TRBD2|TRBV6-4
TGTGCCAGCAGTGACACTAGCGGGGGGGCAGATACGCAGTATTTT
CASSDTSGGADTQYF
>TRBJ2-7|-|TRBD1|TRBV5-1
TGCGCCAGCAGCTTGTCTGTGACAGGGTACGAGCAGTACTTC
CASSLSVTGYEQYF
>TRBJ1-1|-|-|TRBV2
TGTGCCAGCAGTGGTCCCGGTCTCCCTGAAGCTTTCTTT
CASSGPGLPEAFF
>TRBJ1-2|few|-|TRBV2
TGTGCCAGCAGTGAAGCGGTGCTCCAATTTGGCTATGGCTACACCTTC
CASSEAVLQFGYGYTF
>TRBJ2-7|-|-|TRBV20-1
TGCAGTGCTCCTTCAGTGGACAGTTTCTACGAGCAGTACTTC
CSAPSVDSFYEQYF
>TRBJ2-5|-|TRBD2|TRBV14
TGTGCCAGCAGCCTAAGTCATGCGACAGGACTAGCGGGCCATGCCACCCAGTACTTC
CASSLSHATGLAGHATQYF
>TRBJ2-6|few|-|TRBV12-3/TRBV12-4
TGTGCCAGCAGTTTAAGGGGACGCTCCTCTGGGGCCAACGTCCTGACTTTC
CASSLRGRSSGANVLTF
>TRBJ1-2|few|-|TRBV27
TGTGCCAGCAGTTTAGCAGGGACCTATGGCTACACCTTC
CASSLAGTYGYTF
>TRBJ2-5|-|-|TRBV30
TGTGCCTGGAGTCGCCAGCGCCAAGAGACCCAGTACTTC
CAWSRQRQETQYF
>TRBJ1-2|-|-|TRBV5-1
TGCGCCAGCAGCTTGCAGGGTATGGAGTATGGCTACACCTTC
CASSLQGMEYGYTF
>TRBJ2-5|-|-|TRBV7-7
TGTGCTAGCAGCGCAGGAGAGACCCAGTACTTC
CASSAGETQYF
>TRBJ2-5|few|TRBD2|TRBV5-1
TGCGCCAGCAGCTTGGCTAGGGGGCTAGCGGGGGGCCATAAAGAGACCCAGTACTTC
CASSLARGLAGGHKETQYF
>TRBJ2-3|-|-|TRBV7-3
TGTGCCAGCAGCTTAAGCTACACAGATACGCAGTATTTT
CASSLSYTDTQYF
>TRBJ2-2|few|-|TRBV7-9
TGTGCCAGCAGCTTTACTAGCACCGGGGAGCTGTTTTTT
CASSFTSTGELFF
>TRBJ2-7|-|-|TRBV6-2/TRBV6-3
TGTGCCAGCAGGGAGGCAGCCTACGAGCAGTACTTC
CASREAAYEQYF
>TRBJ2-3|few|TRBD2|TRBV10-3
TGTGCCATCAGGGAAGTCAGCGGGGGTATAACAGATACGCAGTATTTT
CAIREVSGGITDTQYF
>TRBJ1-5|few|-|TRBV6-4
TGTGCCAGCAGTGAAAATTGGGGAAATCAGCCCCAGCATTTT
CASSENWGNQPQHF